This entry features one TCR beta chain sequence. The antigen is not known. Losses at the gene ends were 5 bases for V and 3 bases for J; bases not matched to a gene: 6. Germline V gene sequence: CDR1 SGHAT, CDR2 FQNNGV. CDR3 length: 16 residues. The time point here: sample taken at primary tumor resection. Around 68 TRACERx patients with early, untreated non-small cell lung cancer donated samples. From tumor, nontumor lung or frozen PBMC, whole RNA was taken unsorted for sequencing. This sample is drawn from a study of spatial heterogeneity in lung cancer. Study in general: The library had UMIs, and each TCR and UMI pair averaged more than ten raw reads. Study findings and constraints: Counts of expanded intratumoral alpha and beta TCRs tracked tumor mutation counts. Of tumor T cells, an estimated coverage of approximately 7% was reached for alpha chains and roughly 12% for beta chains.

One entry per CDR3 protein results from TCRdb running MiXCR on the 5' RACE reads. The profile covers over a thousand distinct CDR3 sequences, with 4.9% appearing a single time and around 10% taken by the ten largest. The chain carries TRBV11-2 and TRBJ2-2, with TRBD2 identical over 10 bases. Specimen: lung tumor tissue, collected at surgery. The sequence was obtained from a male donor with early-stage non-small cell lung cancer. The CDR3, as DNA: TGTGCCAGCAGCCCATTAGCGGGAGGTGACACCGGGGAGCTGTTTTTT. Its translation is CASSPLAGGDTGELFF.